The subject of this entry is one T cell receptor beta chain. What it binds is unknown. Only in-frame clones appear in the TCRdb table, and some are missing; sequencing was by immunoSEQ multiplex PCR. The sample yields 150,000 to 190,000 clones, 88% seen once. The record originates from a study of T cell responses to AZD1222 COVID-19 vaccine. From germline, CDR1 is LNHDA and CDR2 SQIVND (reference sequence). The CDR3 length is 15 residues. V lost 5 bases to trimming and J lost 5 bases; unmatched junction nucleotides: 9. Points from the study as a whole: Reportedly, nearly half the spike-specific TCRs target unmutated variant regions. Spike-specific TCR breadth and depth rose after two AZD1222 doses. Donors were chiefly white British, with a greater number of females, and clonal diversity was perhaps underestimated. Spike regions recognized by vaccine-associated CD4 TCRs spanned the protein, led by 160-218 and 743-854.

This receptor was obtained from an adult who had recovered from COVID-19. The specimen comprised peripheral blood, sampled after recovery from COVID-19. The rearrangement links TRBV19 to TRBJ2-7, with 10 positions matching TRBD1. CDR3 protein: CASSPSGTGVDEQYF. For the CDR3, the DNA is TGTGCCAGTAGTCCCTCCGGGACAGGGGTCGACGAGCAGTACTTC.